This T cell receptor beta chain came from a study of PD-1 blockade in classical Hodgkin lymphoma. Study-wide points: What drove the repertoire differences, possibly disease activity or prior therapy, has not been defined. Those patients who began receiving nivolumab less than 1 year after ASCT had lower diversity, and they were excluded.

Time point given: cycle 4 day 1 (C4D1), after around six weeks of nivolumab. Every single patient, without exception, relapsed after autologous stem cell transplantation, and brentuximab vedotin exposure varied. Negative magnetic selection isolated CD4+ T cells from thawed PBMCs. The method was immunoSEQ multiplex PCR; TCRdb's version includes in-frame clones alone and lacks a portion of them. This sample has under 20,000 clones, with around 72% found just once. Regarding this clone: Antigen specificity is unknown.

V lost 6 bases, J lost 2 bases, and 13 bases lay in between. The CDR3 runs to 14 residues. Germline CDR1 reads MNHEY; CDR2 reads SVGAGI. This TCR was recovered from a human donor with classical Hodgkin lymphoma. The gene calls are TRBV6-5 and TRBJ2-5; D call uncertain. The source material was CD4+ T cells from blood, sampled before the fourth cycle of nivolumab. In DNA, the CDR3 is TGTGCCAGCAGCCGGATTCTGGGTCAAGAGACCCAGTACTTC. Amino acid sequence: CASSRILGQETQYF.